This T cell receptor (beta chain) is drawn from a study of cytomegalovirus exposure and HLA in healthy donors. Findings and limits, study-wide: Productive rates of about 87% or about 30% were seen for most TCR beta V segments in an earlier analysis. Per published reports, the classifier diagnosed cytomegalovirus status with high specificity and sensitivity. It was in a later analysis that TCR association rates were seen to vary by HLA locus, highest for DRB1 and lowest for HLA-C. The Asian-associated ancestry cluster reportedly had fewer N-insertions than the approximately 670-donor mean in a later analysis.

A word on this clone: Its antigen is unidentified.

The length of the CDR3 is 13 residues. Trimming removed 0 bases from V and 6 bases from J; junction bases left unmatched: 1. The germline V gene encodes CDR1 SEHNR and CDR2 FQNEAQ (reference sequence). In the PCR, 60 Vbeta and 13 Jbeta primers were used. This table comes from immunoSEQ multiplex PCR, and its TCRdb copy is limited to in-frame clones, with some not included. The sample yields 130,000 or so clones, around 77% seen once. The clonotype was recovered from a man aged 45-65 years in good health and CMV-seronegative. Sequences were obtained from PBMCs. The chain employs TRBV7-9 and TRBJ1-1, with 7 bases aligning to TRBD1. The chain's CDR3 is CASSLAGGSEAFF. The DNA of the CDR3 is TGTGCCAGCAGCTTAGCAGGGGGCTCTGAAGCTTTCTTT.